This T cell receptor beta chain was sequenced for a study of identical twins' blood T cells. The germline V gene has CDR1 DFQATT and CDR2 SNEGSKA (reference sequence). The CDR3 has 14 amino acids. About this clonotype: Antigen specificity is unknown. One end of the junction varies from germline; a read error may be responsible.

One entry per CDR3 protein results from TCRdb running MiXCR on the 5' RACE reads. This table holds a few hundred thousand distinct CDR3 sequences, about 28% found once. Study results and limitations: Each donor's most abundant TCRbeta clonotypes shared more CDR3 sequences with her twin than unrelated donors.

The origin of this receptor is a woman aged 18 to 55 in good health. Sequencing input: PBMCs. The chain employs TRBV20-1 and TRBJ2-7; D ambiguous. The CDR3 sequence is CSARVMEPEYERYF. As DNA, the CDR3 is TGCAGTGCTAGAGTTATGGAGCCGGAGTACGAGCGGTACTTC.